This TCR beta chain was retrieved from a study of identical twins. The ends lost 1 base at V and 5 bases at J; junction bases unmatched: 8. Looked up from germline, CDR1 is MNHNS and CDR2 is SASEGT. The CDR3 extends over 16 amino acids. This clonotype came up a few times. TCRdb reprocessed the 5' RACE reads with MiXCR, giving one entry per CDR3 protein. The table records 700,000 or so distinct CDR3 sequences, 8.6% of them present only once. This same sample was also part of a study on yellow fever vaccine responses in identical twins.

The V and J genes are TRBV6-1 and TRBJ2-5, with 9 nucleotides matching TRBD2. The sequence was collected from a woman in her late teens or twenties in good health. Sequences were obtained from PBMCs. CDR3 nucleotide sequence: TGTGCCAGCAGTGAAGTTGCGGCGGGGGGGCAGGAGACCCAGTACTTC. Its protein is CASSEVAAGGQETQYF.